This TCR beta chain is drawn from a study of blood T cell repertoires in COVID-19 (dated by TCRdb to the early 2020s). Notes on the research overall: Collaborator samples came from the United States, Italy and Spain and covered acute and convalescent phases of COVID-19. A freely available public database, intended as a resource for researchers studying the immune response to SARS-CoV-2, is where the repertoires were released. The material from the prospective study consisted of cDNA or gDNA derived from T cells, B-cell-depleted T cells, or PBMCs. A de-identified subject ID, COVID-19 status, age in years and sex were almost always included in the sample metadata. Where available, HLA class I and class II types were taken from metadata supplied by the sample provider and were not determined by assay-based typing. The dataset comprised deeply sampled blood TCRbeta repertoires from subjects exposed to, actively infected with, or recovered from COVID-19. Samples came from the ongoing ImmuneRACE study (first 160 participants) plus 1,254 subjects from 6 global collaborators.

The cysteine opens and the phenylalanine closes a CDR3 of 14 amino acids. The read is trimmed to its CDR3 DNA, 42 bases read in frame from base 1. As encoded in the germline V gene, CDR1 is SGDLS while CDR2 is YYNGEE. Trimming leaves V shorter by 3 bases and J shorter by 5 bases, with the junction holding 5 bases beyond the gene matches. On this clone itself: Its antigen has not been determined. No quality values exist for individual bases; no much larger clone is one base distant.

Each collaborating institution followed its own protocols to collect whole blood in K2EDTA tubes. For TCRbeta analysis, collaborators shipped samples as frozen whole blood, isolated PBMCs, or DNA extracted from either of those sample types. The immunoSEQ Assay, a bias-controlled multiplex PCR, was used to amplify TCRbeta CDR3 regions from genomic DNA. As for the authors' bioinformatics: The number of nucleated cells in each sample was estimated from the amplification of reference gene primers within the assay. To quantify the absolute abundance of each unique TCRbeta CDR3 rearrangement, sequence reads were collapsed and filtered. For each sample, productive Simpson clonality was calculated by taking the square root of Simpson's diversity index across productive rearrangements. Sourced from immuneACCESS, this table was stored by TCRdb with only in-frame sequences that have V and J called. A share of the clones is absent; for the studies checked, an unresolved V gene accounts for under half, and the remainder has no known explanation. V and J calls and clone size are as listed in that table; D and trimming were resolved from the DNA. The sample table shows fewer than 110,000 clones, and approximately 80% are seen once. 4.3% of the sample is taken by the ten largest.

The paper's findings and limits, for the study overall: The amount of clinical and demographic metadata varied by source and participant and was provided uncurated.

The rearrangement combines TRBV9 with TRBJ1-5; TRBD1 matches 7 bases in the middle. The clonotype comes from a man between 65 and 85 years old with acute or convalescent COVID-19. Sample: peripheral blood. The CDR3 is CASSAQGDYQPQHF. The base sequence is TGTGCCAGCAGCGCTCAGGGGGACTATCAGCCCCAGCATTTT.